Here is one T cell receptor (beta chain) with its context. The data were produced by immunoSEQ multiplex PCR, yet TCRdb's version contains in-frame clones alone and is incomplete. The repertoire holds about 1,500,000 clones, with 95% to 97% as singletons. The data stem from a study of shared clonotypes between healthy human individuals. CDR1 is SGHNT and CDR2 is YENEEA in the germline V gene. This CDR3 region has 14 residues. Trimming took 1 base from V and 3 from J, leaving 6 bases between them. The sample consisted of naive CD4+ T cells sorted from blood. The subset is: CD45RA+ positively selected. V gene TRBV11-3 combines with J gene TRBJ2-2; D may correspond to TRBD1 or TRBD2 (5 bases each). The source of this sequence is a man younger than 45 in good health. The chain's CDR3 is CASSLGGDTGELFF. As DNA, the CDR3 is TGTGCCAGCAGCTTAGGAGGGGACACCGGGGAGCTGTTTTTT.